This T cell receptor (beta chain) was identified during a study of blood T cell repertoires in COVID-19. Study in general: Donors of Cohort 3 who recovered were those that had two negative PCRs, clearance, or symptom resolution. The cDNA or gDNA used as material had been derived from T cells, B-cell-depleted T cells, or PBMCs.

Individuals drawn from around 24 US areas were about 18 to 100 years old. Source study methods: Nucleated cell counts were estimated from reference gene primer amplification. Profiled with immunoSEQ multiplex PCR; TCRdb holds only in-frame clones, not every one. V, J and clone size reflect that table, while D and trimming were determined from the DNA. The sample lists 400,000 or so clones, about 87% occurring once. CDR3 length: 14 amino acids. Looked up from germline, CDR1 is DFQATT and CDR2 is SNEGSKA (reference sequence). Unmatched junction bases numbered 7, after V lost 3 bases and J lost 8 bases. The source is a man in his forties in a cohort exposed to, infected with or recovered from COVID-19 (not recorded which). This rearrangement joins TRBV20-1 to TRBJ2-4, with 10 positions matching TRBD2. The sample was PBMCs or T cells enriched from blood (not recorded which). The CDR3 spells CSASAASGSDIQYF. CDR3 nucleotides: TGCAGTGCTAGTGCGGCTAGCGGGAGTGACATTCAGTACTTC.